Below, 22 T cell receptor beta chains from the same sample are listed, as sequenced in a study of T cell responses to AZD1222 COVID-19 vaccine. TCRdb's copy holds only in-frame clones and misses some; the assay was immunoSEQ multiplex PCR. The table shows about 78,000 clones, with about nine tenths occurring only once. This sample comprised peripheral blood, obtained 28 days after the second AZD1222 dose. The receptors here all came from an adult who received the AZD1222 COVID-19 vaccine.

The chain carries TRBV6-5 and TRBJ2-7; possible D gene TRBD1, 5 bases. In germline, CDR1 is MNHEY, CDR2 SVGAGI. The CDR3 sequence is 14 residues long. V lost 6 bases and J 2 bases, leaving 14 bases between the germline ends. DNA of the CDR3: TGTGCCAGCAGGGACATTGGCGCAGCCTACGAGCAGTACTTC. Its translation: CASRDIGAAYEQYF.

The chain has TRBV19 and TRBJ1-5, with a weak D call TRBD1 (6 bases). Germline CDR1 is LNHDA and CDR2 is SQIVND (reference sequence). Deletions cut 7 bases from V and 12 bases from J, with 19 bases between. There are 13 residues in the CDR3. As DNA, the CDR3 is TGTGCCAGTAATAGGGGGTCCGCGTTTCACCAGCATTTT. Translation: CASNRGSAFHQHF.

The chain joins TRBV24-1 to TRBJ1-5; no definite D call. CDR1 is KGHDR, CDR2 SFDVKD, per germline. The ends were cut back, 9 bases at V and 1 base at J, with 9 bases in the middle. The CDR3 extends over 13 amino acids. CDR3 loop: CATQFGSNQPQHF. CDR3 nucleotide sequence: TGTGCCACCCAGTTTGGGAGCAATCAGCCCCAGCATTTT.

Here the CDR3 reads CASSSDSDYGYTF. In DNA, the CDR3 is TGTGCCAGCAGTTCGGACAGTGACTATGGCTACACCTTC. The chain couples TRBV12-3 or TRBV12-4 to TRBJ1-2; TRBD1 might be the D (6 bases). There are 13 residues in the CDR3. Trimming took off 4 bases at V and 3 bases at J, with 9 bases between the two ends.

V usage is TRBV19 and J usage is TRBJ1-4; a possible D gene is TRBD1 (5 bases). Trimming cost V 5 bases and J 1 base, with 5 bases left between them. The CDR3 loop spans 13 amino acids. From germline, CDR1 is LNHDA and CDR2 SQIVND (reference sequence). The DNA of the CDR3 is TGTGCCAGTAGTGGGGGAACTAATGAAAAACTGTTTTTT. Translated: CASSGGTNEKLFF.

J is TRBJ1-4 and V is TRBV6-5; TRBD1 might be the D (6 bases). The CDR3 sequence is 15 residues long. Germline lookup yields CDR1 MNHEY and CDR2 SVGAGI. V was shortened by 3 bases and J by 5 bases, with 13 bases between the two germline ends. The CDR3 region has the DNA TGTGCCAGCAGTTATTCGGGGACATTAAATGAAAAACTGTTTTTT. It encodes CASSYSGTLNEKLFF.

This chain connects TRBV5-1 to TRBJ2-7; D possibly matches TRBD1 or TRBD2 (6 bases each). CDR1 is SGHRS, CDR2 YFSETQ, per germline. The CDR3 contains 14 residues. V gave up 0 bases and J gave up 5 bases, with 12 bases separating them. The CDR3 region is CASSLGGAMNEQYF. The CDR3 coding sequence is TGCGCCAGCAGCTTGGGGGGGGCGATGAACGAGCAGTACTTC.

This clone appeared a few times. The gene calls are TRBV5-1 and TRBJ1-2; D unclear. CDR3 length: 15 amino acids. V lost 0 bases to trimming and J lost 0 bases, with 9 bases between them. Germline V CDR1 and CDR2: SGHRS, YFSETQ. The CDR3 coding sequence is TGCGCCAGCAGCTTGGAGGAGGCCCCTAACTATGGCTACACCTTC. This sequence encodes CASSLEEAPNYGYTF.

This sequence joins TRBV10-2 and TRBJ2-7; TRBD1 might be the D (6 bases). Germline lookup yields CDR1 WSHSY and CDR2 SAAADI. Trimming stripped 2 bases from V and 6 bases from J, with 8 bases between. There are 12 residues in the CDR3. The CDR3 DNA reads as TGCGCCAGCAGTGAGATCAGGGGCGAGCAGTACTTC. This encodes CASSEIRGEQYF.

The gene calls are TRBV7-2 and TRBJ2-1; 7 nucleotides match TRBD2. CDR1 is SGHTA, CDR2 FQGNSA, per germline. The length of the CDR3 is 17 residues. V was pared by 1 base and J by 0 bases, with 6 bases of the junction left unmatched. The CDR3 region has the DNA TGTGCCAGCAGCTTAGTATGGCGGGAGATCTCCTACAATGAGCAGTTCTTC. Protein sequence: CASSLVWREISYNEQFF.

The chain uses TRBV7-9 and TRBJ2-3, with TRBD2 matching over 8 bases. V lost 4 bases, J lost 10 bases, and 19 bases stayed unmatched. The CDR3 extends over 17 amino acids. Germline CDR1 reads SEHNR; CDR2 reads FQNEAQ (reference sequence). This chain's CDR3 is CASSSPLGGGRRDAQYF. The CDR3 nucleotides read TGTGCCAGCAGCTCCCCACTCGGGGGGGGGCGTAGGGATGCGCAGTATTTT.

The chain joins TRBV7-3 to TRBJ1-1, with D hard to call. The CDR3 covers 14 residues. Germline V gives CDR1 SGHTA, CDR2 FQGTGA. V lost 1 base and J lost 1, with 7 bases in between. The CDR3 region has the DNA TGTGCCAGCAGCTTAAGTTCAGGGAACACTGAAGCTTTCTTT. This encodes CASSLSSGNTEAFF.

V gene TRBV5-1 combines with J gene TRBJ1-2; possibly TRBD1 for D (5 bases). Germline CDR1 is SGHRS and CDR2 is YFSETQ. This CDR3 has 14 amino acids. Trimming left V 0 bases short and J 4 bases short, with 10 bases between. Written as DNA, the CDR3 is TGCGCCAGCAGCTTGGGATCGGGGGTCTATGGCTACACCTTC. It specifies CASSLGSGVYGYTF.

The J gene is TRBJ1-4, the V gene TRBV2; D is ambiguous. Trimming took 6 bases from V and 1 from J, leaving 9 bases between them. The CDR3 has 14 residues. The germline gives CDR1 SNHLY, CDR2 FYNNEI. The CDR3 nucleotides are TGTGCCAGCAGGATAGACCGAACTAATGAAAAACTGTTTTTT. Amino acids: CASRIDRTNEKLFF.

V and J are TRBV11-2 and TRBJ1-2, with TRBD1 identical over 8 bases. This CDR3 contains 15 residues. V was clipped by 5 bases and J by 5 bases; unmatched bases: 10. The germline CDR1 and CDR2 sequences are SGHAT and FQNNGV. The CDR3 loop reads CASSQATGAMYGYTF. The DNA for the CDR3 is TGTGCCAGCAGCCAAGCGACAGGGGCTATGTATGGCTACACCTTC.

The gene calls are TRBV19 and TRBJ1-1; D is possibly TRBD1 (6 bases). V was cut by 3 bases and J by 4 bases, with 12 bases left in between. The germline CDR1 and CDR2 sequences are LNHDA and SQIVND (reference sequence). The CDR3 has 14 residues. In DNA form, the CDR3 reads TGTGCCAGTAGTATCAGGGAGGGGGGCACTGAAGCTTTCTTT. Protein product: CASSIREGGTEAFF.

The V and J genes are TRBV7-9 and TRBJ1-1, with 8 bases aligning to TRBD1. CDR3 length: 13 residues. Germline V lookup: CDR1 SEHNR, CDR2 FQNEAQ (reference sequence). V was pared by 6 bases and J by 5 bases, with 5 bases of the junction left unmatched. CDR3 protein: CASRKDRETEAFF. The CDR3 nucleotides are TGTGCCAGCAGGAAGGACAGGGAAACTGAAGCTTTCTTT.

V is TRBV25-1 and J is TRBJ2-7, with 9 bases that match TRBD1. The CDR3 loop spans 15 amino acids. The V gene end was trimmed by 6 bases and the J gene end by 3 bases; junction bases not matched to a gene: 9. The V gene's germline CDR1 is MGHDK and CDR2 SYGVNS. The CDR3 protein is CASRRSGQGDYEQYF. CDR3 coding DNA: TGTGCCAGCAGAAGATCGGGACAGGGCGACTACGAGCAGTACTTC.

This chain links TRBV7-3 with TRBJ1-4; 8 nucleotides agree with TRBD1. Losses at the gene ends were 5 bases for V and 2 bases for J; bases not matched to a gene: 7. Germline CDR1 and CDR2: SGHTA and FQGTGA. The CDR3 runs 16 residues. In DNA, the CDR3 is TGTGCCAGCAGCCCCGGACAGGGTGGGACTAATGAAAAACTGTTTTTT. Its protein product is CASSPGQGGTNEKLFF.

The chain is built from TRBV7-2 and TRBJ2-2; TRBD2 is a possible D gene (5 bases). V was cut by 2 bases and J by 6 bases, with 7 bases left in between. The CDR3 has 13 residues. The germline gives CDR1 SGHTA, CDR2 FQGNSA. CDR3 in amino acids: CASSLTRAGELFF. CDR3 sequence (DNA): TGTGCCAGCAGCTTAACGCGGGCCGGGGAGCTGTTTTTT. The full variable domain, with the rest looked up from reference TRBV7-2 and TRBJ2-2, is GAGVSQSPSNKVTEKGKDVELRCDPISGHTALYWYRQSLGQGLEFLIYFQGNSAPDKSGLPSDRFSAERTGGSVSTLTIQRTQQEDSAVYLCASSLTRAGELFFGEGSRLTVL.

The rearrangement joins TRBV19 to TRBJ2-3; 10 nucleotides match TRBD2. V trimming: 7 bases; J trimming: 5 bases; junction bases outside the gene matches: 9. CDR1 is LNHDA, CDR2 SQIVND, per germline (reference sequence). The CDR3 totals 15 residues. The CDR3 region is CASTHSGGLGDTQYF. In nucleotides, the CDR3 is TGTGCCAGTACCCATAGCGGGGGGCTCGGAGATACGCAGTATTTT.

This clone has a single count. This chain joins TRBV5-1 and TRBJ1-2, with 7 positions matching TRBD1. The germline gives CDR1 SGHRS, CDR2 YFSETQ. V gave up 4 bases and J gave up 8 bases; unmatched junction bases: 11. The CDR3 contains 14 residues. CDR3 nucleotide sequence: TGCGCCAGCAGCACCGGGACAGTCAACCGGGGCTACACCTTC. Translating it yields CASSTGTVNRGYTF.